This T cell receptor beta chain was observed in a study of blood T cells in healthy people across ages. General observations from the study: Changes seen in expanded clonotypes were possibly confounded by donor CMV status left unknown.

For the second PCR, which ran for roughly 7 to 11 cycles, a sample-barcoded 5' primer and a J-beta primer mix were used. Via MiXCR, TCRdb re-called the 5' RACE reads, giving one row per CDR3 protein. This sample has 1.4 million to 1.5 million distinct CDR3 sequences, with 42% found just once. The table lists this clonotype with a few counts. The antigen remains undetermined. Germline-derived CDR1 and CDR2 are DFQATT and SNEGSKA (reference sequence). V was shortened by 3 bases and J by 2 bases, with 8 bases between the two germline ends. This CDR3 has 13 residues. Extractions gave at least 5.5 micrograms of total RNA per sample.

Sequenced: blood. The sequence was obtained from a woman aged 18-30 years in good health. This sequence joins TRBV20-1 and TRBJ2-1; TRBD2 is a possible D gene (5 bases). Here the CDR3 reads CSARGSTYNEQFF. The CDR3 DNA follows: TGCAGTGCTAGGGGGAGTACCTACAATGAGCAGTTCTTC.